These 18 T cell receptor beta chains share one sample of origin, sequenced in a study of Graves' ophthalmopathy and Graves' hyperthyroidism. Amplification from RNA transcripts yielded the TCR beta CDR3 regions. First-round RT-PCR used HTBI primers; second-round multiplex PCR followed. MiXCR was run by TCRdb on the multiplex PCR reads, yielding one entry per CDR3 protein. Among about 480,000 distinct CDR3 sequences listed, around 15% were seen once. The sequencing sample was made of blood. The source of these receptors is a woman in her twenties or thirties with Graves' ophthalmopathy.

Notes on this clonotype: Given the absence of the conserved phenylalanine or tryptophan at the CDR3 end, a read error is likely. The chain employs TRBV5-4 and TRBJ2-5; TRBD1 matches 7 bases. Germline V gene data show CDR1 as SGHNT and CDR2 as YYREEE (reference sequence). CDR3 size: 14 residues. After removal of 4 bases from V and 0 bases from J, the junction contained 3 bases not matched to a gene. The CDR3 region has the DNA TGTGCCAGCAGCCTCGACAGGGACCAAGAGACCCAGTACTAC. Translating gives CASSLDRDQETQYY.

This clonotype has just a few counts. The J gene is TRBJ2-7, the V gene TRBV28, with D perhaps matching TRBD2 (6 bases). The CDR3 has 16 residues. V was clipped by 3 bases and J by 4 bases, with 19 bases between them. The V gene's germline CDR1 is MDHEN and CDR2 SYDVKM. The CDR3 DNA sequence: TGTGCCAGCAGTTTGCGGCCGGGACTGATACATTACGAGCAGTACTTC. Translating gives CASSLRPGLIHYEQYF.

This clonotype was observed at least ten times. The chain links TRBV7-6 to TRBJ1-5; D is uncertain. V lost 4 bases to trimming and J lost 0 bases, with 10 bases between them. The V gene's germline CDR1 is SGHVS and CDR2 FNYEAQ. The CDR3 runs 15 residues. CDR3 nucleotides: TGTGCCAGCAGCTCCGGGGTTTATAGCAATCAGCCCCAGCATTTT. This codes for CASSSGVYSNQPQHF.

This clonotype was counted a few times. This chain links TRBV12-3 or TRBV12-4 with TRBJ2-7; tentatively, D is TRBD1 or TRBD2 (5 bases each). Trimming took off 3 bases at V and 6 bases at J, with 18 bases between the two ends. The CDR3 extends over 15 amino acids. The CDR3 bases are TGTGCCAGCAGTTTCCTGGTTGGGGGTCCGTCCGAGCAGTACTTC. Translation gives CASSFLVGGPSEQYF.

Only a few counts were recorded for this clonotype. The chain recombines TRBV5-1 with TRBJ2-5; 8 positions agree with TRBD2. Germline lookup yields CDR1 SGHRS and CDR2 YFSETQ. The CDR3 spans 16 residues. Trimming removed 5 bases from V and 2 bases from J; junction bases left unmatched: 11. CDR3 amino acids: CASSSSQIAGQETQYF. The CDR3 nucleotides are TGCGCCAGCAGTTCGTCCCAAATAGCGGGGCAAGAGACCCAGTACTTC.

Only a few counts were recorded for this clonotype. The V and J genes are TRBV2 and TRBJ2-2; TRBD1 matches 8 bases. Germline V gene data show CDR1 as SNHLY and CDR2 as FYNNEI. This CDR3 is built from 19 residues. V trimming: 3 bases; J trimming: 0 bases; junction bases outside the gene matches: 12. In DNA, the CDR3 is TGTGCCAGCAGTGACCCCCGGGACAGGAGTCGGGCGAACACCGGGGAGCTGTTTTTT. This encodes CASSDPRDRSRANTGELFF.

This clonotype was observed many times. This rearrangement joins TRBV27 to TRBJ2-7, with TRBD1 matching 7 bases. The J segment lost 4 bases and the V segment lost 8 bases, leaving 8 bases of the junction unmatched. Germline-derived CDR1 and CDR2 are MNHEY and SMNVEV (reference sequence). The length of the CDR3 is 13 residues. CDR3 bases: TGTGCCAGCCGCTCAAGGGGGCCTTACGAGCAGTACTTC. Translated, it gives CASRSRGPYEQYF.

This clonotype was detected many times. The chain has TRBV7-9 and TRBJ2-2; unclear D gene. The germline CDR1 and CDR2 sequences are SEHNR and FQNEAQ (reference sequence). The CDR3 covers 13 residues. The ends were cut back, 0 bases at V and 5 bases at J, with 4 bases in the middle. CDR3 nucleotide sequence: TGTGCCAGCAGCTTAGCGAGAACCGGGGAGCTGTTTTTT. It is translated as CASSLARTGELFF.

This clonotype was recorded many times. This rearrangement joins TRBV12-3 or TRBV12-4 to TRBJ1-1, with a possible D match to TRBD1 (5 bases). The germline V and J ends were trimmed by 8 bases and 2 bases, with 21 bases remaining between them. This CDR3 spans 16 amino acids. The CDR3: CASFPRAVPPNTEAFF. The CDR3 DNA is TGTGCCAGCTTCCCCAGGGCAGTTCCTCCAAACACTGAAGCTTTCTTT.

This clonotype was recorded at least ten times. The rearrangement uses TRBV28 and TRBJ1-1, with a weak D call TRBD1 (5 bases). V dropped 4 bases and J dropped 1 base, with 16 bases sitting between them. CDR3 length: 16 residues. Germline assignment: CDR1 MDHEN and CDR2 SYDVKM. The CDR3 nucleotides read TGTGCCAGCAGTTCCTTCAGGGCCGGAAGGAACACTGAAGCTTTCTTT. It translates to CASSSFRAGRNTEAFF.

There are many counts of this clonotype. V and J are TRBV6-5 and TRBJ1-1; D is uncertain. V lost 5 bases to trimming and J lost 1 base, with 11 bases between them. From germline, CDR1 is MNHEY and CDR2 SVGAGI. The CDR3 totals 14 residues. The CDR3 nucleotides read TGTGCCAGCAGTAACGACGGTACGAACACTGAAGCTTTCTTT. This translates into CASSNDGTNTEAFF.

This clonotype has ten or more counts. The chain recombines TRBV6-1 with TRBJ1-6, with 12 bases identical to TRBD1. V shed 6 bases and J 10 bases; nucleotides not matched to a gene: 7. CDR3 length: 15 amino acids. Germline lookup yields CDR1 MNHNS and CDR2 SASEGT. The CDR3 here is CASRAGQGANSPLHF. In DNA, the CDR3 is TGTGCCAGCAGGGCGGGACAGGGGGCGAACTCACCCCTCCACTTT.

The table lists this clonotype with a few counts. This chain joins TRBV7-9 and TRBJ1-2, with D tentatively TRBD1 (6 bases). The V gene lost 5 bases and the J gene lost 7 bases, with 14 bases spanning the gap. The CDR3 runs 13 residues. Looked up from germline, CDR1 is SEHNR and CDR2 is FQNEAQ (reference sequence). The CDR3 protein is CASSPGARTGYTF. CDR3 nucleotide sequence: TGTGCCAGCAGCCCGGGGGCAAGAACTGGCTACACCTTC.

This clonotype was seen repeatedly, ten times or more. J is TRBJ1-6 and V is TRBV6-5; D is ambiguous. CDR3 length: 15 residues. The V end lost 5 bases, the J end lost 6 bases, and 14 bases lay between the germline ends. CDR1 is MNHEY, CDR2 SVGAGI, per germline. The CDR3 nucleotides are TGTGCCAGCAGTCCCCGAAGGAGCTTTAATTCACCCCTCCACTTT. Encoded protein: CASSPRRSFNSPLHF.

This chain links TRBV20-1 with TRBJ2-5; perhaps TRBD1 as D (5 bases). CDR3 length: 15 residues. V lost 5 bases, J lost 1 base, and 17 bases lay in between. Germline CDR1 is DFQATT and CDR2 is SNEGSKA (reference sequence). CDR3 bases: TGCAGTGCTCATCAGACAGATATACTCCAAGAGACCCAGTACTTC. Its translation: CSAHQTDILQETQYF.

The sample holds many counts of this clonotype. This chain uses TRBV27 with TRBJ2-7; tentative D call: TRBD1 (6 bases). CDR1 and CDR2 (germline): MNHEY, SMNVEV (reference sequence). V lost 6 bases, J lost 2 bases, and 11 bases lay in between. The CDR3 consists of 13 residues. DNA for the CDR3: TGTGCCAGCAGCCCCAGGGGCCCCTACGAGCAGTACTTC. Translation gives CASSPRGPYEQYF.

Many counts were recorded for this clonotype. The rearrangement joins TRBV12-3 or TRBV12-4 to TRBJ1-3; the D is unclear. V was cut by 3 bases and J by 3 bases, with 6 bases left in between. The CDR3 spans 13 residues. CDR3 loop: CASSLRVGNTIYF. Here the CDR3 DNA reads TGTGCCAGCAGTTTGCGAGTTGGAAACACCATATATTTT.

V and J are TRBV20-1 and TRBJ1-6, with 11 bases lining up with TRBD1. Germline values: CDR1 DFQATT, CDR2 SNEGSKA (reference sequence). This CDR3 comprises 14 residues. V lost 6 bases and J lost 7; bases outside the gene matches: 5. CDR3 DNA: TGCAGTGCCCGGACAGGGGGCGAGAATTCACCCCTCCACTTT. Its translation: CSARTGGENSPLHF.